The following is a TCR beta chain sequence with its context. There are 14 residues in the CDR3. CDR1 is PRHDT, CDR2 FYEKMQ, per germline (reference sequence). With 5 bases clipped from V and 10 bases from J, the junction kept 10 bases outside the gene matches. Assay used: immunoSEQ multiplex PCR; TCRdb lists only in-frame clones, some missing. This sample has approximately 170,000 clones; roughly 88% occur once, and the top ten carry roughly 5.3%. This record comes from a study of blood T cell repertoires in COVID-19. Study context: COVID-19 samples collected from the United States, Italy and Spain covered acute and convalescent phases. From T cells, B-cell-depleted T cells, or PBMCs came the material, which was cDNA or gDNA.

This clonotype was obtained from a man between 18 and 29 years old with COVID-19, enrolled during active disease. The specimen sequenced was peripheral blood. This chain uses TRBV13 with TRBJ2-1; the match to TRBD2 covers 8 bases. The DNA of the CDR3 is TGTGCCAGCAGCCTGGGACTAGAAGGCCCCGAGCAGTTCTTC. Protein: CASSLGLEGPEQFF.